This entry lists 7 T cell receptor beta chains sequenced from one sample in a study of molecular identifiers for immune sequencing clone quantification. TCRdb reanalysed the PCR reads using MiXCR and keeps one entry per CDR3 protein. The table includes 68,000 or so distinct CDR3 sequences, less than 20% detected once. Input material: naive CD8+ T cells from blood, with Jurkat cell RNA spiked in. The sample's subset: FACS-sorted CD8+CD4-CCR7+CD45RA+ naive T cells. These receptors were obtained from a human donor in good health. Some libraries in this study had Jurkat cell RNA spiked in.

To note about this clonotype: The germline gene is not matched at one end of the junction; a read error may be the cause. The J gene is TRBJ2-1, the V gene TRBV15; unclear D gene. The length of the CDR3 is 14 residues. Germline loops: CDR1 LNHNV, CDR2 YYDKDF (reference sequence). This chain's CDR3 is CATSRDLLNNVQFF. The CDR3 bases are TGTGCCACCAGCAGAGATCTACTAAACAATGTGCAGTTCTTC.

This clonotype was observed many times. Sequence at one end of the junction differs from germline and may be a read error. The rearrangement links TRBV12-3 or TRBV12-4 to TRBJ1-1; TRBD1 is a possible D gene (6 bases). The CDR3 spans 14 residues. The DNA of the CDR3 is TGTGCTAGCAGTTTATCAGGGGTTGCCACTGAAGCTTTCTTT. Translated: CASSLSGVATEAFF.

Many counts were recorded for this clonotype. This chain connects TRBV28 to TRBJ2-7, with 10 bases matching TRBD1. Germline V gene data show CDR1 as MDHEN and CDR2 as SYDVKM. The CDR3 has 14 amino acids. V shed 10 bases and J 3 bases; nucleotides not matched to a gene: 9. The CDR3 nucleotides read TGTGCCATATCCGACCGGGACAGGGGCTACGAGCAGTACTTC. It yields the protein CAISDRDRGYEQYF. The full variable domain, in which reference TRBV28 and TRBJ2-7 provide the parts outside the CDR3, is DVKVTQSSRYLVKRTGEKVFLECVQDMDHENMFWYRQDPGLGLRLIYFSYDVKMKEKGDIPEGYSVSREKKERFSLILESASTNQTSMYLCAISDRDRGYEQYFGPGTRLTVT.

This clonotype was detected many times. The CDR3 spells CASSQSRGRGEKLFF. As DNA, the CDR3 is TGTGCCAGCAGCCAATCCAGGGGGCGCGGTGAAAAACTGTTTTTT. V and J are TRBV14 and TRBJ1-4; 8 positions match TRBD1. The CDR3 runs to 15 residues. CDR1 and CDR2 from the germline V gene are SGHDN and FVKESK. With 2 bases clipped from V and 7 bases from J, the junction kept 6 bases outside the gene matches.

This chain connects TRBV28 to TRBJ2-7; D is undetermined. The CDR3 runs 12 residues. The V and J ends lost 6 bases and 2 bases respectively, with 8 bases between them. The V gene's germline CDR1 is MDHEN and CDR2 SYDVKM. The CDR3 DNA follows: TGTGCCAGCAGGATTGGAGCCTACGAGCAGTACTTC. Protein: CASRIGAYEQYF.

This clonotype was picked up many times. The chain joins TRBV6-5 to TRBJ2-4, with TRBD1 matching over 7 bases. This CDR3 has 16 amino acids. Trimming removed 5 bases from V and 9 bases from J; junction bases left unmatched: 16. The V gene's germline CDR1 is MNHEY and CDR2 SVGAGI. CDR3 bases: TGTGCCAGCAGTCCCTCCCAGGGGGACGGATTGAGCATTCAGTACTTC. Translated: CASSPSQGDGLSIQYF.

This clonotype came up many times. The chain employs TRBV20-1 and TRBJ1-1, with D hard to call. V shed 0 bases and J shed 1 base, with 9 bases lying between them. The CDR3 runs 14 residues. Germline V lookup: CDR1 DFQATT, CDR2 SNEGSKA (reference sequence). The CDR3 protein is CSARDWETNTEAFF. The CDR3 DNA follows: TGCAGTGCTAGAGATTGGGAGACGAACACTGAAGCTTTCTTT.